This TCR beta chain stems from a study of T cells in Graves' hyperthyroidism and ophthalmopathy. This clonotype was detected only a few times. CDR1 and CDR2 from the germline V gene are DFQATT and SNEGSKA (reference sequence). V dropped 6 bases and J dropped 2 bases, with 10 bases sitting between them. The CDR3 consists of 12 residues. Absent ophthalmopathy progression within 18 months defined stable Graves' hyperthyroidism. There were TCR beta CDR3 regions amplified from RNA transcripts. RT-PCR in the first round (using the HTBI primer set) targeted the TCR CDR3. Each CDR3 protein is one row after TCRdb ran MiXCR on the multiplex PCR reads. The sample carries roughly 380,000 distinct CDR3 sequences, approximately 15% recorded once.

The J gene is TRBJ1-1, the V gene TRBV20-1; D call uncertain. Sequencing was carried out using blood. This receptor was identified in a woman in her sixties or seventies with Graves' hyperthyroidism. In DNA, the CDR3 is TGCAGTGCCGCGGAAGGTAACACTGAAGCTTTCTTT. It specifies CSAAEGNTEAFF.